One and the same sample provided the 3 T cell receptor beta chains below, sequenced in a study of T cell responses to AZD1222 COVID-19 vaccine. Profiled with immunoSEQ multiplex PCR; TCRdb holds only in-frame clones, not every one. The data hold more than 85,000 clones, with approximately 84% observed a single time. The specimen was peripheral blood, collected on day 0 of AZD1222 vaccination. The receptor set was obtained from an adult in good health.

The rearrangement uses TRBV7-8 and TRBJ2-7; 9 bases fit TRBD1. V was clipped by 5 bases and J by 2 bases; unmatched bases: 10. Per germline, CDR1 SGHVS and CDR2 FQNEAQ. The CDR3 consists of 16 residues. The CDR3 here is CASSRRDRAATYEQYF. The CDR3 DNA reads TGTGCCAGCAGCCGCCGGGACAGGGCAGCGACCTACGAGCAGTACTTC.

The chain recombines TRBV24-1 with TRBJ2-2; D is unresolved. The germline V gene encodes CDR1 KGHDR and CDR2 SFDVKD. The V and J ends lost 5 bases and 2 bases respectively, with 5 bases between them. There are 13 residues in the CDR3. CDR3: CATSAQNTGELFF. As DNA, the CDR3 is TGTGCCACCAGTGCTCAAAACACCGGGGAGCTGTTTTTT.

The chain has TRBV11-3 and TRBJ1-5; the D is unclear. The CDR3 has 13 amino acids. Deletions cut 1 base from V and 5 bases from J, with 6 bases between. The germline CDR1 and CDR2 sequences are SGHNT and YENEEA. The CDR3 here is CASSLVPDQPQHF. DNA for the CDR3: TGTGCCAGCAGCTTAGTCCCAGATCAGCCCCAGCATTTT.